This entry lists 9 T cell receptor beta chains sequenced from one sample in a study of T cells in women clearing cervical HPV infection. The assay was immunoSEQ multiplex PCR, and TCRdb's table has in-frame clones only and misses some. In total, the table holds more than 20,000 clones. The sequencing sample was made of blood buffy coat. These receptors came from a woman aged 18 to 75 with a cervical HPV16 infection that either progressed to CIN3+ or cleared (not recorded which).

Details on this clone: The CDR3 end is not reached by the read, which stops 3 residues before it; the germline J gene fills it in. The rearrangement joins TRBV11-3 to TRBJ1-1; a weak D match, TRBD1 (5 bases). The CDR3 covers 15 residues. V gave up 4 bases and J gave up 0 bases, with 12 bases separating them. CDR1 is SGHNT, CDR2 YENEEA, per germline. CDR3 bases read: TGTGCCAGCAGCTCCCAGGGTTCGATGAACACTGAA. It codes for CASSSQGSMNTE. The complete CDR3 reads CASSSQGSMNTEAFF. Using reference TRBV11-3 and TRBJ1-1 for the parts outside the CDR3, the full variable domain is EAGVVQSPRYKIIEKKQPVAFWCNPISGHNTLYWYLQNLGQGPELLIRYENEEAVDDSQLPKDRFSAERLKGVDSTLKIQPAELGDSAVYLCASSSQGSMNTEAFFGQGTRLTVV.

Remarks on this clone: The read gets to within 3 residues of the CDR3 end, and the germline J gene fills in the rest. This chain joins TRBV19 and TRBJ1-6; weak D call: TRBD1 (5 bases). V lost 5 bases to trimming and J lost 10 bases, with 15 bases between them. CDR3 length: 14 residues. Germline assignment: CDR1 LNHDA and CDR2 SQIVND (reference sequence). The CDR3 spells CASSWGGKGSPLHF. The DNA read from the CDR3 is TGTGCCAGTAGTTGGGGGGGTAAGGGATCACCC.

About this clone itself: The CDR3 is cut off 3 residues early in the read; its end comes from the germline J gene. V usage is TRBV19 and J usage is TRBJ1-2, with 9 bases lining up with TRBD1. Germline values: CDR1 LNHDA, CDR2 SQIVND (reference sequence). CDR3 length equals 16 residues. CDR3: CASSSRVRDRALDYTF. The part of the CDR3 DNA that was read is TGTGCCAGTAGTTCCCGTGTCCGGGACAGGGCTCTCGAC.

Concerning this clone: Mismatch with germline at one junction end may stem from a read error. The CDR3 end is not reached by the read, which stops 3 residues before it; the germline J gene fills it in. J is TRBJ1-2 and V is TRBV10-3, with a weak D call TRBD1 (5 bases). The CDR3 contains 11 residues. In germline, CDR1 is ENHRY, CDR2 SYGVKD. The covered CDR3 bases are TGTGCCATCAGTCAGGGCTATGAC. This gives the protein CAISQGYD. The entire CDR3 sequence reads CAISQGYDYTF.

As to this clone: The read falls 3 residues short of the CDR3 end, and the missing part is taken from the germline J gene. The rearrangement links TRBV30 to TRBJ2-2; D remains ambiguous. Germline assignment: CDR1 GTSNPN and CDR2 SVGIG (reference sequence). This CDR3 has 15 residues. CDR3 DNA (partial): TGTGCCTGGAGTGTACTATCCAGTCTCGATTCACCG. It specifies CAWSVLSSLDSP. The complete CDR3 sequence is CAWSVLSSLDSPLFF.

Concerning this clone: The read ends 3 residues before the CDR3 terminus; that terminus is restored from the germline J gene. The V gene is TRBV11-2, the J gene TRBJ1-1; no firm D call. The germline gives CDR1 SGHAT, CDR2 FQNNGV. The CDR3 runs to 11 residues. V gave up 3 bases and J gave up 7 bases, with 6 bases separating them. The CDR3 is CASSLAIEAFF. CDR3 DNA, as far as it was read: TGTGCCAGCAGCTTGGCCATTGAA.

Points on this clone: The read finishes 3 residues shy of the CDR3 end, and the germline J gene is used to complete it. The J gene is TRBJ1-4, the V gene TRBV5-1; a possible D gene is TRBD1 (6 bases). This CDR3 has 14 amino acids. With 5 bases removed from V and 2 bases from J, the gap between germline ends came to 10 bases. Germline V gives CDR1 SGHRS, CDR2 YFSETQ. The CDR3: CASRPDRTNEKLFF. CDR3 bases read: TGCGCCAGCAGACCCGACAGGACTAATGAAAAA.

Notes on this clone: The read halts 3 residues ahead of the CDR3 end, with the missing end drawn from the germline J gene. The V gene is TRBV19, the J gene TRBJ1-1; 8 nucleotides align to TRBD1. The V gene's germline CDR1 is LNHDA and CDR2 SQIVND (reference sequence). The CDR3 runs to 13 residues. Incomplete CDR3 DNA: TGTGCCAGTAGTATTGTTGGGGACAGGTTG. It encodes CASSIVGDRL. The whole CDR3 sequence reads CASSIVGDRLAFF.

A note on this clone: The missing CDR3 end, 3 residues past where the read stops, is filled in from the germline J gene. The V and J genes are TRBV6-4 and TRBJ2-1; D perhaps matches TRBD2 (5 bases). Germline CDR1 and CDR2: MRHNA and SNTAGT. This CDR3 region has 19 residues. Trimming pared 2 bases from V and 8 bases from J, leaving 28 bases between. This CDR3 reads CASSDRDCRGECTYHEQFF. CDR3 DNA, as far as it was read: TGTGCCAGCAGTGACAGGGATTGTCGGGGTGAGTGTACCTATCATGAG.